This entry features one T cell receptor beta chain sequence. Its target is not known. The data were obtained in a study of cytomegalovirus exposure and HLA in healthy donors. Notes on the study in general: Analyzed later, most CMV-associated TCR beta chains appeared HLA-restricted. The authors later linked a missense DCLRE1C variant to TCR beta V- and J-gene trimming. In a later analysis, several top co-occurrence clusters appeared linked to parvovirus B19, influenza, CMV and Epstein-Barr virus.

The PCR contained 60 Vbeta and 13 Jbeta primers. Assay used: immunoSEQ multiplex PCR; TCRdb lists only in-frame clones, some missing. In the table there are more than 250,000 clones, around 90% of which are singletons. The germline V gene encodes CDR1 SGHVS and CDR2 FNYEAQ. The CDR3 consists of 16 residues. V lost 0 bases and J lost 4; bases outside the gene matches: 5. This clonotype originated in a woman in her late teens or twenties in good health and CMV-seronegative. V gene TRBV7-6 combines with J gene TRBJ2-1; 8 bases are shared with TRBD2. Sequencing was performed on PBMCs. The CDR3 DNA sequence: TGTGCCAGCAGCTTAGCCATGAGCGGGGGTTACAATGAGCAGTTCTTC. It codes for CASSLAMSGGYNEQFF.